A single sample is the source of the 6 T cell receptor beta chains below, sequenced in a study of T cell repertoires in cytomegalovirus infection. In TCRdb, the reads were re-called with MiXCR into one record per CDR3 protein. The sample carries about 440,000 distinct CDR3 sequences, approximately 31% recorded once. The sequenced sample consisted of PBMCs. The origin of the receptors is a human donor in good health (CMV status not recorded). Some clones in this sample may be carry-over from other donors' samples.

This chain joins TRBV7-8 and TRBJ1-5; TRBD1 is a possible D gene (6 bases). The CDR3 loop spans 14 amino acids. Germline CDR1 SGHVS, CDR2 FQNEAQ. The V and J ends lost 3 bases and 5 bases respectively, with 11 bases between them. The CDR3 protein is CASSLGDTDQPQHF. CDR3 nucleotides: TGTGCCAGCAGCTTGGGGGACACCGATCAGCCCCAGCATTTT.

In its sample, this clonotype was seen a few times. The chain has TRBV11-3 and TRBJ2-3; the match to TRBD1 covers 11 bases. The V and J ends lost 3 bases and 5 bases, in that order; junction bases with no gene match: 7. CDR1 and CDR2 from the germline V gene are SGHNT and YENEEA. There are 16 residues in the CDR3. CDR3 residues: CASSFTGTGGLDTQYF. For the CDR3, the DNA is TGTGCCAGCAGCTTCACCGGGACAGGGGGTTTAGATACGCAGTATTTT.

This clonotype appeared many times. The rearrangement uses TRBV6-1 and TRBJ2-1, with 7 bases lining up with TRBD2. Germline trimming cut 4 bases from V and 2 bases from J; bases unmatched to any gene: 11. The germline gives CDR1 MNHNS, CDR2 SASEGT. This CDR3 region has 17 residues. CDR3 loop: CASSGAGTSGAYNEQFF. CDR3 DNA sequence: TGTGCCAGCAGTGGAGCGGGGACGAGCGGGGCCTACAATGAGCAGTTCTTC.

The chain uses TRBV5-6 and TRBJ1-2; D gene uncertain. The ends were cut back, 2 bases at V and 7 bases at J, with 12 bases in the middle. Germline V gene data show CDR1 as SGHDT and CDR2 as YYEEEE. The CDR3 spans 13 residues. The CDR3 is CASSFDQAPGYTF. Written as DNA, the CDR3 is TGTGCCAGCAGCTTCGATCAGGCCCCTGGCTACACCTTC. Together with reference TRBV5-6 and TRBJ1-2, the CDR3 gives the full variable domain: DAGVTQSPTHLIKTRGQQVTLRCSPKSGHDTVSWYQQALGQGPQFIFQYYEEEERQRGNFPDRFSGHQFPNYSSELNVNALLLGDSALYLCASSFDQAPGYTFGSGTRLTVV.

The V call is TRBV5-1, the J call TRBJ1-2; the D is unclear. CDR3 length: 15 amino acids. Germline V CDR1 and CDR2: SGHRS, YFSETQ. Between the trimmed V and J ends, which lost 0 bases and 2 bases, there was a span of 11 bases. CDR3 DNA sequence: TGCGCCAGCAGCTTGGAACCCGGCTGGAACTATGGCTACACCTTC. Translation gives CASSLEPGWNYGYTF.

Points on this clonotype: The germline gene is not matched at one end of the junction; a read error may be the cause. This chain joins TRBV4-1 and TRBJ2-2; D unclear. Germline V gives CDR1 MGHRA, CDR2 YSYEKL. This CDR3 region has 13 residues. CDR3 sequence (DNA): TGTGCCAGCAGCCAAGTCTCCGGCGGGGAGCTGTTTTTT. It yields the protein CASSQVSGGELFF.